The 15 T cell receptor beta chains presented below share a single source sample, sequenced in a study of CD8 T cells in Susac syndrome. When the RNA was reverse transcribed, random hexamers were used with an input of about 0.5 to 1 ug. Each CDR3 protein gets one entry after TCRdb re-called the immunoSEQ multiplex PCR reads with MiXCR. The data show approximately 110,000 distinct CDR3 sequences, with just under 95% seen just once and 0.085% to 0.09% held by the top ten. The specimen was CD4+ T cells from PBMCs. These receptors were taken from a human donor in good health.

The CDR3 loop reads CASSQTSSGREETQYF. CDR3 sequence (DNA): TGTGCCAGCAGTCAAACGAGTAGCGGGAGAGAAGAGACCCAGTACTTC. V is TRBV5-4 and J is TRBJ2-5; 9 positions agree with TRBD2. The CDR3 is made up of 16 amino acids. Germline-derived CDR1 and CDR2 are SGHNT and YYREEE (reference sequence). Trimming took 5 bases from V and 3 from J; bases not matched to a gene: 11. Drawing the rest from reference TRBV5-4 and TRBJ2-5, the complete variable domain is ETGVTQSPTHLIKTRGQQVTLRCSSQSGHNTVSWYQQALGQGPQFIFQYYREEENGRGNFPPRFSGLQFPNYSSELNVNALELDDSALYLCASSQTSSGREETQYFGPGTRLLVL.

This chain connects TRBV6-5 to TRBJ2-7, with D perhaps TRBD2 (5 bases). The CDR3 length is 14 residues. V was cut by 7 bases and J by 3 bases, with 16 bases left in between. Germline CDR1 reads MNHEY; CDR2 reads SVGAGI. This CDR3 reads CASTIPARGYEQYF. CDR3 DNA sequence: TGTGCCAGCACCATACCCGCCCGGGGCTACGAGCAGTACTTC.

The chain employs TRBV9 and TRBJ1-1; D might be TRBD1 (5 bases). V was pared by 8 bases and J by 2 bases, with 13 bases between. The V gene's germline CDR1 is SGDLS and CDR2 YYNGEE. The CDR3 is made up of 13 amino acids. This CDR3 reads CASTRQINTEAFF. Here the CDR3 DNA reads TGTGCCAGTACCCGACAGATCAACACTGAAGCTTTCTTT. The variable domain in full, completed from reference TRBV9 and TRBJ1-1, reads DSGVTQTPKHLITATGQRVTLRCSPRSGDLSVYWYQQSLDQGLQFLIQYYNGEERAKGNILERFSAQQFPDLHSELNLSSLELGDSALYFCASTRQINTEAFFGQGTRLTVV.

The chain is built from TRBV19 and TRBJ1-2, with 9 bases aligning to TRBD1. The CDR3 runs 15 residues. V was clipped by 6 bases and J by 2 bases; unmatched bases: 7. Per germline, CDR1 LNHDA and CDR2 SQIVND (reference sequence). This CDR3 is CASSPGTGRNYGYTF. The CDR3 DNA is TGTGCCAGTAGCCCCGGGACAGGGAGGAACTATGGCTACACCTTC.

This clonotype was found once. The chain combines TRBV6-2 or TRBV6-3 with TRBJ1-1; D gene unclear. Germline assignment: CDR1 MNHEY and CDR2 SVGEGT. There are 16 residues in the CDR3. Trimming took 5 bases from V and 0 from J, leaving 16 bases between them. The CDR3 nucleotides read TGTGCCAGCAGTATCCCCCAAGGAGGAATGAACACTGAAGCTTTCTTT. Translated, it gives CASSIPQGGMNTEAFF.

This clonotype was seen a single time. The chain employs TRBV2 and TRBJ1-5; TRBD1 agrees at 7 bases. Germline V gene sequence: CDR1 SNHLY, CDR2 FYNNEI. There are 16 residues in the CDR3. V shed 6 bases, J shed 0 bases, and the junction held 8 bases outside the gene matches. CDR3 sequence (DNA): TGTGCCAGCAGAACAGGGGCGTTTAATAGCAATCAGCCCCAGCATTTT. Encoded protein: CASRTGAFNSNQPQHF.

V is TRBV7-2 and J is TRBJ2-5, with TRBD1 identical over 10 bases. The CDR3 is 16 amino acids. The germline CDR1 and CDR2 sequences are SGHTA and FQGNSA. J lost 4 bases, V lost 3 bases, and 8 bases had no gene match. Here the CDR3 reads CASSFMGQGTGETQYF. DNA for the CDR3: TGTGCCAGCAGCTTTATGGGACAGGGGACCGGAGAGACCCAGTACTTC.

CDR3 region: CSVDSGPGNTIYF. The CDR3 bases are TGCAGCGTTGATTCGGGGCCTGGAAACACCATATATTTT. V is TRBV29-1 and J is TRBJ1-3, with D maybe TRBD1 (5 bases). Germline CDR1 is SQVTM and CDR2 is ANQGSEA. The CDR3 totals 13 residues. Trimming removed 3 bases at V and 2 bases at J, with 8 bases between.

The chain employs TRBV12-3 or TRBV12-4 and TRBJ1-5, with no clear D. The V end was cut by 2 bases, the J end by 4 bases, with 6 bases between. CDR3 length equals 13 residues. CDR3 nucleotide sequence: TGTGCCAGCAGTTTAAGGCAGAATCAGCCCCAGCATTTT. Its translation is CASSLRQNQPQHF.

The chain links TRBV6-5 to TRBJ2-3; 9 bases line up with TRBD1. J gave up 7 bases and V 4 bases, and 12 bases lay outside the gene matches. This CDR3 is built from 16 residues. CDR1 is MNHEY and CDR2 is SVGAGI in the germline V gene. The chain's CDR3 is CASSSPWDRVTNTQYF. CDR3 bases: TGTGCCAGCAGTTCCCCCTGGGACAGGGTGACTAATACGCAGTATTTT.

This clonotype was recorded once. The chain is built from TRBV2 and TRBJ1-2; D gene ambiguous. Germline assignment: CDR1 SNHLY and CDR2 FYNNEI. Trimming shortened V by 3 bases and J by 5 bases, and 10 bases separated the two germline ends. The CDR3 is 13 residues long. CDR3: CASSDQPGYGYTF. CDR3 nucleotide sequence: TGTGCCAGCAGTGACCAGCCAGGTTATGGCTACACCTTC. The whole variable domain, filled in from reference TRBV2 and TRBJ1-2, reads EPEVTQTPSHQVTQMGQEVILRCVPISNHLYFYWYRQILGQKVEFLVSFYNNEISEKSEIFDDQFSVERPDGSNFTLKIRSTKLEDSAMYFCASSDQPGYGYTFGSGTRLTVV.

The gene calls are TRBV7-9 and TRBJ1-2; 8 bases are shared with TRBD1. CDR3 length: 14 amino acids. V was pared by 1 base and J by 2 bases, with 0 bases of the junction left unmatched. The V gene's germline CDR1 is SEHNR and CDR2 FQNEAQ (reference sequence). The CDR3 bases are TGTGCCAGCAGCTTAGGGGACAGGAACTATGGCTACACCTTC. Protein: CASSLGDRNYGYTF.

The chain links TRBV5-4 to TRBJ1-2; D is possibly TRBD1 (6 bases). In germline, CDR1 is SGHNT, CDR2 YYREEE (reference sequence). Trimming left V 6 bases short and J 5 bases short, with 17 bases between. This CDR3 region has 14 residues. The CDR3 is CASTPYREEYGYTF. DNA of the CDR3: TGTGCCAGCACCCCCTACAGGGAAGAGTATGGCTACACCTTC.

The gene calls are TRBV7-2 and TRBJ1-5; 10 positions match TRBD1. With 5 bases clipped from V and 2 bases from J, the junction kept 6 bases outside the gene matches. Germline V gene lookup returns CDR1 SGHTA and CDR2 FQGNSA. The CDR3 runs to 16 residues. The CDR3 here is CASSPRTGGGNQPQHF. CDR3 coding DNA: TGTGCCAGCAGCCCTAGGACAGGGGGTGGCAATCAGCCCCAGCATTTT.

This clonotype was seen a single time. CDR3 amino acids: CASSLKGVNTEAFF. The CDR3, as DNA: TGCGCCAGCAGCTTAAAGGGAGTGAACACTGAAGCTTTCTTT. This chain uses TRBV5-1 with TRBJ1-1, with D unclear. The CDR3 length is 14 residues. CDR1 SGHRS and CDR2 YFSETQ come from the germline V gene. V was trimmed by 2 bases and J by 0 bases, leaving 8 bases between them. Based on the CDR3 plus reference TRBV5-1 and TRBJ1-1, the full variable domain is KAGVTQTPRYLIKTRGQQVTLSCSPISGHRSVSWYQQTPGQGLQFLFEYFSETQRNKGNFPGRFSGRQFSNSRSEMNVSTLELGDSALYLCASSLKGVNTEAFFGQGTRLTVV.